This T cell receptor beta chain was documented in a study of T cell responses to AZD1222 COVID-19 vaccine. About the study: Combined were second doses at about 4 or about 12 weeks.

Study outcomes and limitations: The study identified only five or six AZD1222 recipients as seropositive at baseline. The donors showed a predominance of white British ancestry and of females, with possible underestimation of clonal diversity. Spike-specific TCR breadth and depth rose after two AZD1222 doses.

Germline values: CDR1 KGHSH, CDR2 LQKENI. V lost 7 bases, J lost 0 bases, and 10 bases lay in between. This CDR3 is built from 14 residues. Note on this clone: Its matching antigen is unknown.

The repertoire was sequenced with immunoSEQ multiplex PCR; TCRdb's copy has only in-frame clones and lacks some. Here the sample spans 100,000 or so clones, nearly 95% being singletons. The source was peripheral blood, collected on day 0 of AZD1222 vaccination. This TCR was recovered from an adult in good health. The rearrangement uses TRBV18 and TRBJ2-1; no clear D gene. The DNA for the CDR3 is TGTGCCAGCTTAGGGTCAAGCTCCTACAATGAGCAGTTCTTC. As protein: CASLGSSSYNEQFF.